A single sample gave rise to the 14 T cell receptor beta chains below, sequenced in a study of shared clonotypes between healthy human individuals. Positive CCR7 selection of CD45RO-negative cells yielded the naive CD8 cells, and terminally differentiated effector memory CD45RA+ cells were excluded. Sequenced by immunoSEQ multiplex PCR; TCRdb stores in-frame clones only, minus some. The table records roughly 550,000 clones, roughly 95% of them present only once. The sequenced material came from naive CD8+ T cells sorted from blood. The receptors shown here come from a young woman in good health.

The chain recombines TRBV6-1 with TRBJ1-4; D ambiguous. V was trimmed by 5 bases and J by 2 bases, leaving 12 bases between them. Germline V lookup: CDR1 MNHNS, CDR2 SASEGT. The CDR3 has 15 residues. The CDR3 nucleotides read TGTGCCAGCAGTTCCCCGGTGAGGACTAATGAAAAACTGTTTTTT. The encoded protein is CASSSPVRTNEKLFF.

V usage is TRBV6-1 and J usage is TRBJ2-7; D is ambiguous. The ends were cut back, 2 bases at V and 2 bases at J, with 7 bases in the middle. There are 13 residues in the CDR3. Germline values: CDR1 MNHNS, CDR2 SASEGT. CDR3 sequence (DNA): TGTGCCAGCAGTGAATCCCTAGCCTACGAGCAGTACTTC. This sequence encodes CASSESLAYEQYF.

The V gene is TRBV28, the J gene TRBJ1-5; TRBD1 matches at 8 bases. The V segment lost 5 bases and the J segment 2 bases; nucleotides outside the gene matches: 5. From germline, CDR1 is MDHEN and CDR2 SYDVKM. The CDR3 spans 15 residues. CDR3 nucleotide sequence: TGTGCCAGCAGTCCCGACAGGGGAGGCAATCAGCCCCAGCATTTT. It codes for CASSPDRGGNQPQHF.

As for this clone: Other DNA sequences in the sample encode the same CDR3. This rearrangement joins TRBV27 to TRBJ1-5; D not certain. The CDR3 is made up of 14 amino acids. Trimming left V 0 bases short and J 0 bases short, with 3 bases between. Looked up from germline, CDR1 is MNHEY and CDR2 is SMNVEV (reference sequence). The CDR3 DNA sequence: TGTGCCAGCAGTTTATCTGATAGCAATCAGCCCCAGCATTTT. Translating gives CASSLSDSNQPQHF.

A single count supports this clone. This chain uses TRBV1 with TRBJ2-1; the D call TRBD2 from the table was never checked on the DNA. TRBV1 is annotated as a pseudogene. The CDR3 has 18 amino acids. CDR3 sequence: CTSSPLRSGSFSYNEQFF. The CDR3 coding sequence is TGCACCAGCAGCCCCCTCCGTAGCGGGAGCTTCTCCTACAATGAGCAGTTCTTC.

This chain links TRBV27 with TRBJ2-7, with 9 positions matching TRBD1. Germline assignment: CDR1 MNHEY and CDR2 SMNVEV (reference sequence). Germline trimming cut 3 bases from V and 4 bases from J; bases unmatched to any gene: 4. This CDR3 is 14 amino acids long. The CDR3 nucleotides are TGTGCCAGCAGTTTCCGGGGACAGGGTTACGAGCAGTACTTC. Its translation: CASSFRGQGYEQYF.

As to this clone: An end of the junction does not agree with germline; a read error may underlie this. This chain connects TRBV13 to TRBJ2-7; D uncertain. Germline loops: CDR1 PRHDT, CDR2 FYEKMQ (reference sequence). The CDR3 has 11 residues. CDR3 sequence reads: CSSSQDYEQYF. CDR3 nucleotides: TGTTCCAGCAGCCAAGACTACGAGCAGTACTTC. Together with reference TRBV13 and TRBJ2-7, the CDR3 gives the full variable domain: AAGVIQSPRHLIKEKRETATLKCYPIPRHDTVYWYQQGPGQDPQFLISFYEKMQSDKGSIPDRFSAQQFSDYHSELNMSSLELGDSALYFCSSSQDYEQYFGPGTRLTVT.

This chain uses TRBV28 with TRBJ2-7, with D tentatively TRBD1 or TRBD2 (6 bases each). The CDR3 has 11 amino acids. Germline assignment: CDR1 MDHEN and CDR2 SYDVKM. The V and J ends lost 10 bases and 4 bases respectively, with 11 bases between them. The CDR3 DNA follows: TGTGCCACAAAAGGGGGGTACGAGCAGTACTTC. This codes for CATKGGYEQYF.

The chain has TRBV27 and TRBJ2-1, with TRBD2 matching 8 bases. The CDR3 covers 16 residues. Trimming took 0 bases from V and 4 from J; bases not matched to a gene: 5. Germline V gene data show CDR1 as MNHEY and CDR2 as SMNVEV (reference sequence). CDR3 region: CASSLSASGLYNEQFF. CDR3 nucleotide sequence: TGTGCCAGCAGTTTATCGGCTAGCGGGTTGTACAATGAGCAGTTCTTC.

This rearrangement joins TRBV28 to TRBJ2-5; D is ambiguous. CDR1 is MDHEN and CDR2 is SYDVKM in the germline V gene. V lost 5 bases, J lost 0 bases, and 10 bases lay in between. This CDR3 is built from 14 residues. The CDR3 DNA is TGTGCCAGCAGTCCCGGCAAGTACCAAGAGACCCAGTACTTC. Amino acid sequence: CASSPGKYQETQYF.

This sequence joins TRBV2 and TRBJ1-2; possible D gene TRBD1, 6 bases. Between the trimmed V and J ends, which lost 10 bases and 2 bases, there was a span of 20 bases. CDR1 is SNHLY, CDR2 FYNNEI, per germline. The CDR3 contains 15 residues. The CDR3 nucleotides read TGTGCCACCAAAAGAGGGCAGGACAGAAACTATGGCTACACCTTC. As protein: CATKRGQDRNYGYTF. Together with reference TRBV2 and TRBJ1-2, the CDR3 gives the full variable domain: EPEVTQTPSHQVTQMGQEVILRCVPISNHLYFYWYRQILGQKVEFLVSFYNNEISEKSEIFDDQFSVERPDGSNFTLKIRSTKLEDSAMYFCATKRGQDRNYGYTFGSGTRLTVV.

The V call is TRBV5-6, the J call TRBJ1-2; D not certain. The germline V gene encodes CDR1 SGHDT and CDR2 YYEEEE. The CDR3 has 14 amino acids. The V and J ends lost 3 bases and 8 bases respectively, with 17 bases between them. The CDR3 DNA is TGTGCCAGCAGCTCCAGCGGTTCAAAGGCGGGCTACACCTTC. It encodes CASSSSGSKAGYTF. The variable domain in full, completed from reference TRBV5-6 and TRBJ1-2, reads DAGVTQSPTHLIKTRGQQVTLRCSPKSGHDTVSWYQQALGQGPQFIFQYYEEEERQRGNFPDRFSGHQFPNYSSELNVNALLLGDSALYLCASSSSGSKAGYTFGSGTRLTVV.

The V gene is TRBV5-1, the J gene TRBJ2-2, with 7 bases that match TRBD2. Germline V lookup: CDR1 SGHRS, CDR2 YFSETQ. The CDR3 totals 17 residues. The J segment lost 1 base and the V segment lost 2 bases, leaving 8 bases of the junction unmatched. CDR3 nucleotides: TGCGCCAGCAGCTTTGGTTTGCGCGGGGGGAACACCGGGGAGCTGTTTTTT. Translation: CASSFGLRGGNTGELFF.

V is TRBV2 and J is TRBJ1-1; D gene ambiguous. Germline V CDR1 and CDR2: SNHLY, FYNNEI. V was shortened by 4 bases and J by 0 bases, with 6 bases between the two germline ends. The CDR3 totals 13 residues. CDR3 protein: CASSGILNTEAFF. CDR3 in DNA: TGTGCCAGCAGTGGAATTCTGAACACTGAAGCTTTCTTT.